The TCR beta chain under discussion was sequenced for a study of patients and donors after allogeneic stem cell transplantation (dated by TCRdb to about 2020). Including the terminal cysteine and phenylalanine, the CDR3 comprises 18 residues. Solely the CDR3 DNA is kept, with 54 bases framed from the first base. In the germline V gene, CDR1 corresponds to MNHEY and CDR2 to SVGAGI. At the junction V is shortened by 4 bases and J by 2 bases, with 22 bases in between. Preparation of the library involved RT-PCR. These reads were obtained on a NextSeq 550. TCRdb trimmed the raw reads at Q25, called clones with MiXCR and kept productive beta chains. Each CDR3 protein gets just one entry, which takes the most common genes and DNA from the rows behind it. For this sample the table gives about a million distinct CDR3 sequences, of which approximately 19% were detected only once. In total, the top ten clones hold 5.5% to 6.5% of the sample.

A word on this clonotype: There is no known antigen for this receptor. Per-base quality was not reported, and no clone a single base away is much larger than it.

The TCR comes from a human donor who was either an allogeneic HSCT recipient or a stem cell or donor lymphocyte infusion donor (not recorded which). It is not recorded whose cells these are; they may come from a transplant donor. Sequencing used blood, either unsorted or a sorted T cell fraction (not recorded which). The chain is encoded by TRBV6-5 joined to TRBJ2-3; TRBD2 is a possible D gene, resting on 5 matching bases. CDR3 region: CASSSGDHPGEFTDTQYF. The sequenced DNA: TGTGCCAGCAGTTCTGGGGATCATCCCGGGGAGTTCACAGATACGCAGTATTTT.